This T cell receptor beta chain was observed in a study of cytomegalovirus exposure and HLA in healthy donors. Turning to the study itself: HLA-typed donors were the source of approximately 88 million unique TCRs, which an early data release held.

Broader study findings: Earlier findings revealed that most TCR beta V segments proved productive either about 87% or about 30% of the time.

V was pared by 1 base and J by 0 bases, with 13 bases between. Germline CDR1 reads SGHRS; CDR2 reads YFSETQ. The CDR3 is 16 residues long. In the case of this clone: Its antigen is undetermined.

Primers: 60 Vbeta forward and 13 Jbeta reverse. The repertoire was sequenced with immunoSEQ multiplex PCR; TCRdb's copy has only in-frame clones and lacks some. Altogether roughly 100,000 clones are present, 50% to 70% being singletons, with the ten largest covering under 5.5%. The sequenced sample was PBMCs. This sequence originates from a human donor in good health. The rearrangement links TRBV5-1 to TRBJ1-1; TRBD1 might be the D (5 bases). CDR3 sequence reads: CASSLPQTDLNTEAFF. In DNA, the CDR3 is TGCGCCAGCAGCTTGCCCCAGACAGATCTGAACACTGAAGCTTTCTTT.